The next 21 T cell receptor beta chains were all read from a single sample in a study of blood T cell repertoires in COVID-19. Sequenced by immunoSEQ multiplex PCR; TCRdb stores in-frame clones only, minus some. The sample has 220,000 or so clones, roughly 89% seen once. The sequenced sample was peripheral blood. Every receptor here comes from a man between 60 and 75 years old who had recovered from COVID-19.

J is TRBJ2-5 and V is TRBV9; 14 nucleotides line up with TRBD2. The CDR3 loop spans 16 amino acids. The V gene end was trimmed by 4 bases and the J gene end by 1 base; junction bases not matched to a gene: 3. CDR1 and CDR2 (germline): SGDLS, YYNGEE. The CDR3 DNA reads TGTGCCAGCAGCCGGACTAGCGGGGGGATCCAAGAGACCCAGTACTTC. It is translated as CASSRTSGGIQETQYF.

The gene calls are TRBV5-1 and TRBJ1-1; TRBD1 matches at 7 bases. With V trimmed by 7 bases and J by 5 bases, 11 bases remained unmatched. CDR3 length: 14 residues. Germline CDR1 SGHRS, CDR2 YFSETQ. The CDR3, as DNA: TGCGCCAGCTCGGCTAAGGGGGCGCGGACTGAAGCTTTCTTT. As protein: CASSAKGARTEAFF.

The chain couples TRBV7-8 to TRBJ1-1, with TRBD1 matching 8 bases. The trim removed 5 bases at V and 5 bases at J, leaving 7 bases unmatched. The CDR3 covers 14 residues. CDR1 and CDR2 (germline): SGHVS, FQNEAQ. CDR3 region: CASSPRQGKTEAFF. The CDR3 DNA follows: TGTGCCAGCAGCCCACGACAGGGGAAGACTGAAGCTTTCTTT.

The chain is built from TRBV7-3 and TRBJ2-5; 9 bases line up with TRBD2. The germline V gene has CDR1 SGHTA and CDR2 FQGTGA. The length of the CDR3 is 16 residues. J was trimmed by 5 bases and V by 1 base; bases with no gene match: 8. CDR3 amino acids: CASSLRAGGPGETQYF. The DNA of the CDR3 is TGTGCCAGCAGCTTAAGGGCGGGAGGGCCTGGTGAGACCCAGTACTTC.

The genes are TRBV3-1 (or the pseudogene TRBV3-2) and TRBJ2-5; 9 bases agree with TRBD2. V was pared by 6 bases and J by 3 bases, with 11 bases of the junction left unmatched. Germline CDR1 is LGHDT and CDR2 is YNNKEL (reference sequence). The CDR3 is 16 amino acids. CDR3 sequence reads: CASSAAGGLGKETQYF. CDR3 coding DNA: TGTGCCAGCAGTGCTGCGGGGGGGCTGGGAAAAGAGACCCAGTACTTC.

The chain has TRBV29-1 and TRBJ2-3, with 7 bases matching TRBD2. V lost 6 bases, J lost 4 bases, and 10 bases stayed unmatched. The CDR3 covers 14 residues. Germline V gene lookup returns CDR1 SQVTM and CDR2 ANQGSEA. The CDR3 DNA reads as TGCAGCGTGGTATCCGGCGGGAGTGCAGATACGCAGTATTTT. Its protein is CSVVSGGSADTQYF.

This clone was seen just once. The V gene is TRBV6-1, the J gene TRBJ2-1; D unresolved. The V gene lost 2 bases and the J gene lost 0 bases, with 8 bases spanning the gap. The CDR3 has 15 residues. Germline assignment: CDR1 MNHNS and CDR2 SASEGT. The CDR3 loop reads CASSEMVSSYNEQFF. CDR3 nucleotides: TGTGCCAGCAGTGAAATGGTGAGCTCCTACAATGAGCAGTTCTTC.

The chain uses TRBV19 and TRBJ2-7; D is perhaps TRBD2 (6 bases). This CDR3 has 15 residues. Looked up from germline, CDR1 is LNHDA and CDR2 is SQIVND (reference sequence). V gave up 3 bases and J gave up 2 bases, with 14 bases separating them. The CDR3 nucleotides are TGTGCCAGTAGTATTGAGGAGTGGGGGGCCTACGAGCAGTACTTC. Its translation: CASSIEEWGAYEQYF.

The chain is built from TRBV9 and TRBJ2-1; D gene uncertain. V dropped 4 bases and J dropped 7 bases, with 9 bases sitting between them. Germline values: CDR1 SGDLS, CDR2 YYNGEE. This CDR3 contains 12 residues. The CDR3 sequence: CASSPFGNEQFF. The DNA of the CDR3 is TGTGCCAGCAGCCCTTTCGGGAATGAGCAGTTCTTC.

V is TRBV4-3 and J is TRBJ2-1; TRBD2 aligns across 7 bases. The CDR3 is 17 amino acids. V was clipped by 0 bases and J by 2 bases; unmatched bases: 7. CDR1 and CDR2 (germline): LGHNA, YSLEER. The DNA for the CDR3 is TGCGCCAGCAGCCAAGATGGGCTAGCGGATACCTACAATGAGCAGTTCTTC. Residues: CASSQDGLADTYNEQFF.

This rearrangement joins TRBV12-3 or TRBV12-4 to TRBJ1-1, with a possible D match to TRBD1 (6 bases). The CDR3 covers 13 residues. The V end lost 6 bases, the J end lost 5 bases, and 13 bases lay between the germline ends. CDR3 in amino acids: CASRGRGQTEAFF. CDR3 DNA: TGTGCCAGCAGGGGCAGGGGCCAGACTGAAGCTTTCTTT.

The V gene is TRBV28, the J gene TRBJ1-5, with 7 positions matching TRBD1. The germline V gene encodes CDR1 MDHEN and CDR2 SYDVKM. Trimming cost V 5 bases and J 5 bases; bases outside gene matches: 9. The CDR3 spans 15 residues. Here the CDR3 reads CASSVGGTAYQPQHF. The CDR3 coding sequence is TGTGCCAGCAGTGTCGGAGGGACAGCATATCAGCCCCAGCATTTT.

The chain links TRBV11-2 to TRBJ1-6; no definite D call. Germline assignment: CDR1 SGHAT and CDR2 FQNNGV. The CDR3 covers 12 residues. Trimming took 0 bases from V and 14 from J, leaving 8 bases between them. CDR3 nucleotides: TGTGCCAGCAGCTTAGAAGTGGGCACCCTCCACTTT. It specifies CASSLEVGTLHF.

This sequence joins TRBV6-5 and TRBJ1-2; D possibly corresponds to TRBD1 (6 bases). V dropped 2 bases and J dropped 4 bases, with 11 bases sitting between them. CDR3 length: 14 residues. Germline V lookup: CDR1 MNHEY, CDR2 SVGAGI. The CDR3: CASSYGGAPYGYTF. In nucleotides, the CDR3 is TGTGCCAGCAGTTACGGGGGGGCCCCCTATGGCTACACCTTC.

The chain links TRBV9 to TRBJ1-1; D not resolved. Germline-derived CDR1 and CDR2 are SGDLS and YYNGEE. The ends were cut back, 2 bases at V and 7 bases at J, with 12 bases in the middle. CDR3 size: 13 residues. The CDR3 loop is CASSVEVYGEAFF. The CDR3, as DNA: TGTGCCAGCAGCGTTGAGGTCTATGGTGAAGCTTTCTTT.

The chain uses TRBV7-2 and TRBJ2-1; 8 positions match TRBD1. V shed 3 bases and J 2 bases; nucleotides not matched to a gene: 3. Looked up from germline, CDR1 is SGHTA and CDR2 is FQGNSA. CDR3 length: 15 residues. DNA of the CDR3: TGTGCCAGCAGCTTCGGGGACAGGACCTACAATGAGCAGTTCTTC. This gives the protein CASSFGDRTYNEQFF.

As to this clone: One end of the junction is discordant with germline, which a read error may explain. The CDR3 coding sequence is TGTGCCAGCAGATTAGACAGGGTCGACACCGGGGAGCTGTTTTTT. Its translation is CASRLDRVDTGELFF. This sequence joins TRBV7-8 and TRBJ2-2; 7 bases are shared with TRBD1. This CDR3 comprises 15 residues. Germline loops: CDR1 SGHVS, CDR2 FQNEAQ.

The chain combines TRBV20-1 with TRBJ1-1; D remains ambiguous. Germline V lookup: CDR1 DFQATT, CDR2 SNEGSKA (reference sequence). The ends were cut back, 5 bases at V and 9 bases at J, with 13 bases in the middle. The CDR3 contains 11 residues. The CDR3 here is CSAQLAVKAFF. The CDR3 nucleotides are TGCAGTGCTCAATTAGCAGTAAAAGCTTTCTTT.

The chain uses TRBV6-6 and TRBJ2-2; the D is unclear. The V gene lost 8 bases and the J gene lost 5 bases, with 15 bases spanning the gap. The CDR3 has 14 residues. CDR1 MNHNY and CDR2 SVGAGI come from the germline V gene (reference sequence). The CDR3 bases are TGTGCCAGCTCCCCGTCCCAGAAGACCGGGGAGCTGTTTTTT. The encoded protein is CASSPSQKTGELFF.

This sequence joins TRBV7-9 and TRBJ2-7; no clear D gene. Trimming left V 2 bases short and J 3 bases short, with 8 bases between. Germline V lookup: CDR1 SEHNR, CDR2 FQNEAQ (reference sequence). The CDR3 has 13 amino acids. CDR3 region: CASSLRANYEQYF. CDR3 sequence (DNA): TGTGCCAGCAGCTTAAGAGCGAACTACGAGCAGTACTTC. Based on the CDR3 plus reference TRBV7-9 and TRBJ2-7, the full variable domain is DTGVSQNPRHKITKRGQNVTFRCDPISEHNRLYWYRQTLGQGPEFLTYFQNEAQLEKSRLLSDRFSAERPKGSFSTLEIQRTEQGDSAMYLCASSLRANYEQYFGPGTRLTVT.

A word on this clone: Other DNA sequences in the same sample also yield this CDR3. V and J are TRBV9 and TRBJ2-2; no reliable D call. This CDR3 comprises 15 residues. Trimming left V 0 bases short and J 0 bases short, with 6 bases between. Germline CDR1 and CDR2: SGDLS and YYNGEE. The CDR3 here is CASSVGGANTGELFF. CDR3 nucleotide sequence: TGTGCCAGCAGCGTAGGCGGAGCGAACACCGGGGAGCTGTTTTTT.